This T cell receptor beta chain was profiled in a study of Graves' ophthalmopathy and Graves' hyperthyroidism. Findings and caveats of the study: With a specificity of around 76% and a sensitivity of 70.59%, the model predicted ophthalmopathy progression.

The authors isolated PBMCs from around 10 ml of fresh peripheral blood. RNA transcripts yielded amplified TCR beta CDR3 regions. Amplification began with first-round RT-PCR using HTBI primers, then second-round multiplex PCR was performed. TCRdb reprocessed the multiplex PCR reads with MiXCR, giving one entry per CDR3 protein. The sample yields approximately 700,000 distinct CDR3 sequences, roughly 41% seen once. The germline CDR1 and CDR2 sequences are SGHRS and YFSETQ. The CDR3 has 14 amino acids. This clonotype has only a few counts. Its antigen is currently unknown. At one boundary the junction diverges from the germline segment, which might be a read error.

The TCR comes from an adult man with Graves' ophthalmopathy. V usage is TRBV5-1 and J usage is TRBJ2-2; D perhaps matches TRBD2 (5 bases). The sequenced sample was peripheral blood. The CDR3 coding sequence is TGCGCCAGCAGACCGGGGTCGAACACCGCGGAGCTGTTTTTT. This translates into CASRPGSNTAELFF.